The 15 T cell receptor beta chains below were found in one sample sequenced in a study of shared clonotypes between healthy human individuals. Only CD45RO-negative cells positively selected for CCR7 counted as naive CD8 cells, so terminally differentiated effector memory CD45RA+ cells were excluded. Assay: immunoSEQ multiplex PCR; the TCRdb copy retains only in-frame clones and omits some. Found here are about 590,000 clones, 95% to 96% of them singletons; the top ten hold around 0.097%. Sequencing was carried out using naive CD8+ T cells sorted from blood. The receptors were gathered from a woman younger than 45 in good health.

The J gene is TRBJ1-1, the V gene TRBV4-1, with unresolved D. Germline V gene data show CDR1 as MGHRA and CDR2 as YSYEKL. The CDR3 spans 15 residues. Trimming pared 1 base from V and 0 bases from J, leaving 9 bases between. CDR3 amino acids: CASSQAPALNTEAFF. The CDR3 DNA sequence: TGCGCCAGCAGCCAAGCTCCGGCCCTGAACACTGAAGCTTTCTTT.

V usage is TRBV9 and J usage is TRBJ1-1; D uncertain. This CDR3 comprises 15 residues. V was trimmed by 4 bases and J by 0 bases, leaving 13 bases between them. Germline V CDR1 and CDR2: SGDLS, YYNGEE. DNA for the CDR3: TGTGCCAGCAGCACCGCCCACGAAGTGAACACTGAAGCTTTCTTT. Amino acid sequence: CASSTAHEVNTEAFF.

This clone was seen a single time. This chain joins TRBV28 and TRBJ2-1, with TRBD1 identical over 10 bases. Per germline, CDR1 MDHEN and CDR2 SYDVKM. The CDR3 is made up of 15 amino acids. The V and J ends lost 2 bases and 7 bases, in that order; junction bases with no gene match: 5. The CDR3 DNA reads TGTGCCAGCAGTTTACACCGGGACAGGGGAAATGAGCAGTTCTTC. Protein sequence: CASSLHRDRGNEQFF.

This chain links TRBV28 with TRBJ1-5, with 8 bases that match TRBD1. The CDR3 spans 22 residues. CDR1 and CDR2 from the germline V gene are MDHEN and SYDVKM. V was clipped by 2 bases and J by 3 bases; unmatched bases: 24. The CDR3 region is CASSLVPPPSSDREGVNQPQHF. In nucleotides, the CDR3 is TGTGCCAGCAGTTTAGTCCCGCCGCCTTCCTCGGACAGGGAGGGGGTCAATCAGCCCCAGCATTTT. The full variable domain, its missing parts supplied by reference TRBV28 and TRBJ1-5, is DVKVTQSSRYLVKRTGEKVFLECVQDMDHENMFWYRQDPGLGLRLIYFSYDVKMKEKGDIPEGYSVSREKKERFSLILESASTNQTSMYLCASSLVPPPSSDREGVNQPQHFGDGTRLSIL.

The chain joins TRBV4-1 to TRBJ2-7; weak D call: TRBD2 (7 bases). CDR3 length: 14 amino acids. Germline lookup yields CDR1 MGHRA and CDR2 YSYEKL. The V gene lost 3 bases and the J gene lost 3 bases, with 12 bases spanning the gap. The chain's CDR3 is CASSHSGGLYEQYF. The DNA of the CDR3 is TGCGCCAGCAGCCATTCCGGGGGGCTCTACGAGCAGTACTTC.

The chain links TRBV2 to TRBJ1-5, with D unclear. V was shortened by 5 bases and J by 4 bases, with 12 bases between the two germline ends. CDR1 and CDR2 from the germline V gene are SNHLY and FYNNEI. The CDR3 contains 14 residues. The CDR3 DNA sequence: TGTGCCAGCAGTCAACCAGGACGGAATCAGCCCCAGCATTTT. It encodes CASSQPGRNQPQHF.

The J gene is TRBJ2-7, the V gene TRBV27, with D maybe TRBD2 (6 bases). The V and J ends lost 4 bases and 3 bases respectively, with 22 bases between them. Germline V gene sequence: CDR1 MNHEY, CDR2 SMNVEV (reference sequence). This CDR3 contains 17 residues. CDR3 region: CASSSTIRRDPGYEQYF. The CDR3 DNA sequence: TGTGCCAGCAGTTCGACGATCCGGCGGGATCCAGGCTACGAGCAGTACTTC.

Details on this clone: Within the sample, other DNA sequences also encode this same CDR3. V gene TRBV7-9 combines with J gene TRBJ2-3, with D perhaps TRBD1 (5 bases). This CDR3 contains 14 residues. Germline CDR1 is SEHNR and CDR2 is FQNEAQ (reference sequence). V was trimmed by 1 base and J by 1 base, leaving 6 bases between them. This CDR3 is CASSLGGRTDTQYF. For the CDR3, the DNA is TGTGCCAGCAGCTTAGGGGGCCGCACAGATACGCAGTATTTT.

The chain employs TRBV5-4 and TRBJ1-2, with a tentative D call TRBD1 (5 bases). There are 12 residues in the CDR3. Trimming removed 0 bases at V and 5 bases at J, with 5 bases between. CDR1 is SGHNT, CDR2 YYREEE, per germline (reference sequence). Here the CDR3 reads CASSLAGYGYTF. Written as DNA, the CDR3 is TGTGCCAGCAGCTTGGCAGGGTATGGCTACACCTTC.

The J gene is TRBJ1-4, the V gene TRBV4-1; D gene ambiguous. Trimming removed 0 bases from V and 5 bases from J, with 19 bases in between. Germline lookup yields CDR1 MGHRA and CDR2 YSYEKL. The CDR3 has 18 residues. The CDR3 nucleotides are TGCGCCAGCAGCCAAGATGTACCCGAGCGGACGGACAATGAAAAACTGTTTTTT. Translated, it gives CASSQDVPERTDNEKLFF.

The CDR3 protein is CASSLAQRGDVGETQYF. CDR3 sequence (DNA): TGTGCCAGCAGCTTAGCGCAAAGGGGGGATGTCGGAGAGACCCAGTACTTC. The chain couples TRBV7-8 to TRBJ2-5, with D possibly called TRBD1 or TRBD2 (6 bases each). Germline V CDR1 and CDR2: SGHVS, FQNEAQ. The CDR3 totals 17 residues. V lost 0 bases, J lost 4 bases, and 18 bases lay in between.

The CDR3 bases are TGTGCCAGCAGTTTATCCGCAGGGGTCTATGGCTACACCTTC. Translation gives CASSLSAGVYGYTF. The rearrangement links TRBV27 to TRBJ1-2; D is perhaps TRBD1 (6 bases). Trimming removed 0 bases from V and 4 bases from J, with 9 bases in between. The CDR3 is made up of 14 amino acids. Germline V gene data show CDR1 as MNHEY and CDR2 as SMNVEV (reference sequence).

This chain links TRBV5-1 with TRBJ2-3, with 12 nucleotides matching TRBD2. CDR1 is SGHRS and CDR2 is YFSETQ in the germline V gene. V dropped 3 bases and J dropped 6; count of bases not matched to a gene: 2. This CDR3 contains 14 residues. For the CDR3, the DNA is TGCGCCAGCAGCTGGACTAGCGGGACGGATACGCAGTATTTT. This gives the protein CASSWTSGTDTQYF.

V and J are TRBV7-9 and TRBJ2-1; 10 nucleotides align to TRBD1. The CDR3 is 18 amino acids. Per germline, CDR1 SEHNR and CDR2 FQNEAQ (reference sequence). Trimming cost V 3 bases and J 4 bases; bases outside gene matches: 12. The CDR3 protein is CASSLTETGTGVYNEQFF. CDR3 coding DNA: TGTGCCAGCAGCTTGACGGAAACCGGGACAGGGGTTTACAATGAGCAGTTCTTC. Combining the CDR3 with reference TRBV7-9 and TRBJ2-1 gives the whole variable domain DTGVSQNPRHKITKRGQNVTFRCDPISEHNRLYWYRQTLGQGPEFLTYFQNEAQLEKSRLLSDRFSAERPKGSFSTLEIQRTEQGDSAMYLCASSLTETGTGVYNEQFFGPGTRLTVL.

The rearrangement uses TRBV4-2 and TRBJ2-7; D is unresolved. Looked up from germline, CDR1 is LGHNA and CDR2 is YNFKEQ. This CDR3 has 14 amino acids. V lost 3 bases and J lost 3, with 12 bases in between. The CDR3 loop reads CASSQDKGGYEQYF. As DNA, the CDR3 is TGTGCCAGCAGCCAGGATAAAGGTGGCTACGAGCAGTACTTC.